The 15 T cell receptor beta chains presented below share a single source sample, sequenced in a study of blood T cell repertoires in COVID-19. Assay: immunoSEQ multiplex PCR; the TCRdb copy retains only in-frame clones and omits some. The sample has over 200,000 clones; about nine tenths are singletons. Input material: peripheral blood. Source of these receptors: a woman in her fifties or sixties with acute or convalescent COVID-19.

V and J are TRBV5-1 and TRBJ1-6; D not certain. Germline V CDR1 and CDR2: SGHRS, YFSETQ. The CDR3 totals 16 residues. Trimming left V 0 bases short and J 7 bases short, with 14 bases between. The CDR3 reads CASSLASVAGNSPLHF. The CDR3 region has the DNA TGCGCCAGCAGCTTGGCCTCTGTGGCCGGGAATTCACCCCTCCACTTT.

V gene TRBV7-8 combines with J gene TRBJ2-4; TRBD1 matches 9 bases. The CDR3 consists of 15 residues. CDR1 is SGHVS and CDR2 is FQNEAQ in the germline V gene. J lost 7 bases, V lost 5 bases, and 9 bases had no gene match. The chain's CDR3 is CASSRRWDRENIQYF. CDR3 bases: TGTGCCAGCAGCCGAAGATGGGACAGGGAGAACATTCAGTACTTC.

The V call is TRBV7-2, the J call TRBJ2-7; 9 bases are a match to TRBD2. The CDR3 totals 15 residues. V shed 5 bases and J 2 bases; nucleotides not matched to a gene: 7. Germline loops: CDR1 SGHTA, CDR2 FQGNSA. This CDR3 is CASSPSSGRTYEQYF. The CDR3 bases are TGTGCCAGCAGCCCGTCCAGCGGGAGGACCTACGAGCAGTACTTC. Full variable domain (remainder filled in from reference TRBV7-2 and TRBJ2-7): GAGVSQSPSNKVTEKGKDVELRCDPISGHTALYWYRQSLGQGLEFLIYFQGNSAPDKSGLPSDRFSAERTGGSVSTLTIQRTQQEDSAVYLCASSPSSGRTYEQYFGPGTRLTVT.

This clone was counted between two and nine times. The chain carries TRBV4-2 and TRBJ2-3; TRBD2 matches at 7 bases. With 3 bases clipped from V and 2 bases from J, the junction kept 8 bases outside the gene matches. Germline values: CDR1 LGHNA, CDR2 YNFKEQ. The CDR3 is 16 residues long. The CDR3 loop reads CASSHGLVGTTDTQYF. The CDR3, as DNA: TGTGCCAGCAGCCACGGACTAGTGGGCACCACAGATACGCAGTATTTT.

V and J are TRBV5-1 and TRBJ1-4; D is ambiguous. Trimming pared 0 bases from V and 0 bases from J, leaving 12 bases between. The CDR3 runs 17 residues. From germline, CDR1 is SGHRS and CDR2 YFSETQ. CDR3 protein: CASSLDEWRATNEKLFF. CDR3 in DNA: TGCGCCAGCAGCTTGGATGAGTGGAGGGCAACTAATGAAAAACTGTTTTTT.

The gene calls are TRBV28 and TRBJ2-7; D remains unclear. CDR1 and CDR2 from the germline V gene are MDHEN and SYDVKM. The CDR3 has 11 amino acids. Trimming took 8 bases from V and 7 from J, leaving 12 bases between them. This CDR3 is CASLSLREQYF. As DNA, the CDR3 is TGTGCCAGCCTATCCCTCCGGGAGCAGTACTTC.

The genes are TRBV5-1 and TRBJ2-1; tentative D call: TRBD1 (6 bases). The CDR3 has 13 amino acids. Germline CDR1 reads SGHRS; CDR2 reads YFSETQ. Trimming left V 4 bases short and J 12 bases short, with 17 bases between. CDR3 region: CASSVGPIGGQFF. The CDR3 bases are TGCGCCAGCAGCGTGGGGCCTATAGGGGGGCAGTTCTTC.

CDR3 DNA: TGTGCCAGCACCTACTACACCGGGACTGGCGGCACCGGGGAGCTGTTTTTT. Translation gives CASTYYTGTGGTGELFF. The gene calls are TRBV7-9 and TRBJ2-2, with D tentatively TRBD2 (6 bases). V was pared by 7 bases and J by 4 bases, with 22 bases between. This CDR3 contains 17 residues. From germline, CDR1 is SEHNR and CDR2 FQNEAQ (reference sequence). The full variable domain, in which reference TRBV7-9 and TRBJ2-2 provide the parts outside the CDR3, is DTGVSQNPRHKITKRGQNVTFRCDPISEHNRLYWYRQTLGQGPEFLTYFQNEAQLEKSRLLSDRFSAERPKGSFSTLEIQRTEQGDSAMYLCASTYYTGTGGTGELFFGEGSRLTVL.

The chain combines TRBV30 with TRBJ1-6; 9 bases map to TRBD1. The CDR3 is 14 amino acids. V trimming: 2 bases; J trimming: 7 bases; junction bases outside the gene matches: 3. CDR1 is GTSNPN, CDR2 SVGIG, per germline (reference sequence). The DNA for the CDR3 is TGTGCCTGGAGTTCCGGGACAGGGAATTCACCCCTCCACTTT. As protein: CAWSSGTGNSPLHF.

This clone appeared a single time. The V and J genes are TRBV19 and TRBJ2-3; 14 bases map to TRBD2. CDR3 length: 20 residues. Germline assignment: CDR1 LNHDA and CDR2 SQIVND (reference sequence). J gave up 0 bases and V 2 bases, and 10 bases lay outside the gene matches. CDR3 in amino acids: CASSISAGRTSGGSTDTQYF. The CDR3, as DNA: TGTGCCAGTAGTATAAGTGCCGGTAGGACTAGCGGGGGGAGCACAGATACGCAGTATTTT.

In its sample, this clone was seen once. V gene TRBV18 combines with J gene TRBJ1-2; 7 bases are a match to TRBD1. This CDR3 spans 14 amino acids. Per germline, CDR1 KGHSH and CDR2 LQKENI. V dropped 3 bases and J dropped 3; count of bases not matched to a gene: 4. The CDR3 DNA follows: TGTGCCAGCTCACCCGCAGGGGGTTACTATGGCTACACCTTC. Its protein is CASSPAGGYYGYTF.

The J gene is TRBJ1-1, the V gene TRBV6-1, with 8 bases aligning to TRBD1. Germline V CDR1 and CDR2: MNHNS, SASEGT. The CDR3 spans 19 residues. V shed 2 bases and J 0 bases; nucleotides not matched to a gene: 14. The CDR3 is CASSEKAIGQGNVNTEAFF. In DNA, the CDR3 is TGTGCCAGCAGTGAAAAAGCCATAGGACAGGGAAATGTGAACACTGAAGCTTTCTTT.

This clone was detected only once. V gene TRBV18 combines with J gene TRBJ2-7; 9 nucleotides match TRBD1. The J segment lost 3 bases and the V segment lost 4 bases, leaving 7 bases of the junction unmatched. This CDR3 has 15 amino acids. Germline CDR1 reads KGHSH; CDR2 reads LQKENI. The CDR3 coding sequence is TGTGCCAGCTCACAGCCGGGACAGGGCATCTACGAGCAGTACTTC. This translates into CASSQPGQGIYEQYF.

This clone was counted a single time. The chain uses TRBV7-2 and TRBJ2-3; D not resolved. Germline V lookup: CDR1 SGHTA, CDR2 FQGNSA. The CDR3 is made up of 14 amino acids. Deletions cut 8 bases from V and 3 bases from J, with 15 bases between. In DNA form, the CDR3 reads TGTGCCAGCGGCAAAAATAGAGGTACAGATACGCAGTATTTT. Protein product: CASGKNRGTDTQYF.

This chain uses TRBV15 with TRBJ1-3, with D unclear. This CDR3 has 15 residues. Germline V gene data show CDR1 as LNHNV and CDR2 as YYDKDF (reference sequence). Deletions cut 0 bases from V and 0 bases from J, with 6 bases between. The CDR3 nucleotides are TGTGCCACCAGCAGAGACGTGAGCTCTGGAAACACCATATATTTT. It yields the protein CATSRDVSSGNTIYF. The entire variable domain, with the rest obtained from reference TRBV15 and TRBJ1-3, is as follows: DAMVIQNPRYQVTQFGKPVTLSCSQTLNHNVMYWYQQKSSQAPKLLFHYYDKDFNNEADTPDNFQSRRPNTSFCFLDIRSPGLGDTAMYLCATSRDVSSGNTIYFGEGSWLTVV.